This paragraph covers one TCR beta chain sequence. Its antigen is unknown. Profiling relied on immunoSEQ multiplex PCR, and the TCRdb table lists in-frame clones only, not all of them. The table includes approximately 14,000 clones, roughly 89% detected once. These data originate in a study of T cell repertoires and Cas9 in healthy adults. At the level of the study: SpCas9-reactive CD4 and CD8 T cells were characterized for potency, cytotoxicity and lineage. Study results and limitations: SpCas9-reactive regulatory T cells reportedly mitigated SpCas9-reactive effector T cells in vitro.

V shed 6 bases, J shed 1 base, and the junction held 24 bases outside the gene matches. The germline CDR1 and CDR2 sequences are SQVTM and ANQGSEA. This CDR3 spans 20 amino acids. The chain joins TRBV29-1 to TRBJ2-7; 10 nucleotides agree with TRBD1. Source material: Tregs (CD4+, CD25+, CD127-, CD137-, CD154-) from PBMCs; culture status not recorded. The TCR sequence derives from a human donor in good health. CDR3 loop: CSVTRDRGRHGRDFSYEQYF. CDR3 DNA: TGCAGCGTGACCCGGGACAGGGGCCGCCACGGGCGAGACTTTTCCTACGAGCAGTACTTC.